The 27 T cell receptor beta chains listed next were all sequenced from one sample in a study of cytomegalovirus exposure and HLA in healthy donors. 60 Vbeta and 13 Jbeta primers were used in PCR. Sequenced by immunoSEQ multiplex PCR; TCRdb stores in-frame clones only, minus some. The record lists 74,000 or so clones, of which the ten most abundant hold around 1.6%. Sequencing input: PBMCs. All receptors come from a woman aged 60-75 years in good health and CMV-seronegative.

With regard to this clone: An end of the junction does not agree with germline; a read error may underlie this. This chain joins TRBV18 and TRBJ2-7; D call uncertain. The CDR3 totals 15 residues. Germline values: CDR1 KGHSH, CDR2 LQKENI. The CDR3 DNA reads TGTGCCAGCTCACCACCGTCTAACCTACACTACGAGCGGTACTTC. It is translated as CASSPPSNLHYERYF.

The chain employs TRBV30 and TRBJ2-3, with 8 bases that match TRBD2. The ends lost 8 bases at V and 0 bases at J; junction bases unmatched: 7. The CDR3 contains 14 residues. The V gene's germline CDR1 is GTSNPN and CDR2 SVGIG (reference sequence). CDR3 amino acids: CAGTSGQSTDTQYF. The CDR3 nucleotides read TGTGCCGGAACTAGCGGACAGAGCACAGATACGCAGTATTTT.

The chain carries TRBV28 and TRBJ2-3; possible D gene TRBD1, 6 bases. CDR3 length: 13 amino acids. Deletions cut 10 bases from V and 2 bases from J, with 13 bases between. Per germline, CDR1 MDHEN and CDR2 SYDVKM. The CDR3 is CATTRDNTDTQYF. CDR3 nucleotides: TGTGCCACCACGAGGGACAACACAGATACGCAGTATTTT.

This chain joins TRBV6-6 and TRBJ2-7; 11 bases are shared with TRBD2. CDR3 size: 16 residues. The V gene's germline CDR1 is MNHNY and CDR2 SVGAGI (reference sequence). The V segment lost 4 bases and the J segment 2 bases; nucleotides outside the gene matches: 7. CDR3 amino acids: CASSFLTSGTTYEQYF. For the CDR3, the DNA is TGTGCCAGCAGTTTCCTGACTAGCGGGACAACCTACGAGCAGTACTTC.

The V and J genes are TRBV29-1 and TRBJ2-2; the match to TRBD1 covers 9 bases. CDR3 size: 14 residues. Germline V gene lookup returns CDR1 SQVTM and CDR2 ANQGSEA. J lost 6 bases, V lost 5 bases, and 7 bases had no gene match. CDR3 in DNA: TGCAGCGTTTCGGGGACAGGGATGGCCGGGGAGCTGTTTTTT. This gives the protein CSVSGTGMAGELFF.

The rearrangement links TRBV15 to TRBJ2-3; 7 bases agree with TRBD2. Germline CDR1 is LNHNV and CDR2 is YYDKDF (reference sequence). The trim removed 7 bases at V and 0 bases at J, leaving 7 bases unmatched. The CDR3 spans 15 residues. CDR3 amino acids: CATKAQGGSTDTQYF. The CDR3 DNA sequence: TGTGCCACCAAAGCGCAGGGAGGGAGCACAGATACGCAGTATTTT.

The rearrangement uses TRBV29-1 and TRBJ1-2; 7 nucleotides agree with TRBD1. V trimming: 7 bases; J trimming: 4 bases; junction bases outside the gene matches: 9. The CDR3 has 13 amino acids. CDR1 SQVTM and CDR2 ANQGSEA come from the germline V gene. The CDR3 nucleotides are TGCAGCGCATCCATCCAGGGGGGCTATGGCTACACCTTC. Amino acids: CSASIQGGYGYTF.

This sequence joins TRBV6-1 and TRBJ2-3; 13 nucleotides line up with TRBD2. Germline V gives CDR1 MNHNS, CDR2 SASEGT. Germline trimming cut 6 bases from V and 3 bases from J; bases unmatched to any gene: 3. This CDR3 has 15 amino acids. This chain's CDR3 is CASRKGLAGTDTQYF. CDR3 coding DNA: TGTGCCAGCAGGAAGGGACTAGCGGGAACAGATACGCAGTATTTT.

V is TRBV27 and J is TRBJ1-2, with D possibly being TRBD1 (5 bases). The length of the CDR3 is 14 residues. Germline V gene sequence: CDR1 MNHEY, CDR2 SMNVEV (reference sequence). V was shortened by 6 bases and J by 2 bases, with 13 bases between the two germline ends. The CDR3, as DNA: TGTGCCAGCAGAGAGGGGACTTCAAACTATGGCTACACCTTC. Translation gives CASREGTSNYGYTF.

This chain connects TRBV29-1 to TRBJ2-1; perhaps TRBD2 as D (6 bases). The CDR3 spans 12 residues. Per germline, CDR1 SQVTM and CDR2 ANQGSEA. V shed 7 bases and J shed 7 bases, with 14 bases lying between them. The CDR3 DNA is TGCAGCGGTAGTATGGGGGGAAATGAGCAGTTCTTC. This codes for CSGSMGGNEQFF.

The chain couples TRBV10-3 to TRBJ2-7; 7 bases are shared with TRBD1. Germline CDR1 and CDR2: ENHRY and SYGVKD. V was pared by 10 bases and J by 0 bases, with 3 bases of the junction left unmatched. The CDR3 loop spans 12 amino acids. For the CDR3, the DNA is TGTGCCAGCCGGGACAGCTCCTACGAGCAGTACTTC. It codes for CASRDSSYEQYF.

The chain has TRBV7-2 and TRBJ2-1; 11 nucleotides align to TRBD2. Trimming cost V 3 bases and J 0 bases; bases outside gene matches: 7. Germline V gene data show CDR1 as SGHTA and CDR2 as FQGNSA. The CDR3 runs 18 residues. For the CDR3, the DNA is TGTGCCAGCAGCTTGCCACGGCTAGCGGGAGGCTCCTACAATGAGCAGTTCTTC. It specifies CASSLPRLAGGSYNEQFF.

V gene TRBV4-3 combines with J gene TRBJ2-5, with D uncertain. The J call may be incorrect, as the DNA end agrees better with TRBJ2-7. Germline CDR1 is LGHNA and CDR2 is YSLEER. The CDR3 contains 14 residues. CDR3 sequence (DNA): TGCGCCAGCAGCCAAGGGAGAGTAGACTACGAGCAGTACTTC. Its protein is CASSQGRVDYEQYF.

The rearrangement uses TRBV2 and TRBJ1-5; TRBD1 agrees at 7 bases. Germline-derived CDR1 and CDR2 are SNHLY and FYNNEI. The CDR3 has 13 residues. Trimming at V came to 6 bases and at J to 5 bases, leaving 4 bases not matched to a gene. CDR3 residues: CASRTGAYQPQHF. CDR3 DNA sequence: TGTGCCAGCAGAACAGGGGCTTATCAGCCCCAGCATTTT.

In the case of this clone: A read error may produce the germline difference seen at one junction end. This chain joins TRBV7-7 and TRBJ2-2; TRBD2 matches at 12 bases. The V gene's germline CDR1 is SSHAT and CDR2 FNYEAQ (reference sequence). The CDR3 has 16 residues. CDR3 nucleotides: TGTGCTAGCAGCTCCCTGACTAGCGGGAGCACCGGGGAGCTGTTTTTT. Translation: CASSSLTSGSTGELFF.

This sequence joins TRBV6-5 and TRBJ2-1; D is possibly TRBD2 (5 bases). Per germline, CDR1 MNHEY and CDR2 SVGAGI. V was cut by 8 bases and J by 8 bases, with 13 bases left in between. The CDR3 contains 12 residues. This CDR3 reads CASGGSRDEQFF. CDR3 sequence (DNA): TGTGCCAGCGGAGGTTCTCGGGATGAGCAGTTCTTC.

The genes are TRBV7-9 and TRBJ2-3; possible D gene TRBD1, 6 bases. Germline CDR1 is SEHNR and CDR2 is FQNEAQ (reference sequence). V shed 4 bases and J shed 2 bases, with 19 bases lying between them. The CDR3 totals 17 residues. The CDR3 nucleotides read TGTGCCAGCAGCTCCCGAGGGGCGAGGGGGTCCACAGATACGCAGTATTTT. It translates to CASSSRGARGSTDTQYF.

The chain uses TRBV28 and TRBJ1-4, with 8 bases identical to TRBD1. Per germline, CDR1 MDHEN and CDR2 SYDVKM. Trimming took 0 bases from V and 3 from J; bases not matched to a gene: 18. There are 21 residues in the CDR3. The CDR3 is CASSLWKPGTGLGGSNEKLFF. DNA for the CDR3: TGTGCCAGCAGTTTATGGAAACCGGGGACAGGCTTGGGGGGGTCTAATGAAAAACTGTTTTTT.

CDR3 sequence reads: CSARLDYEQYF. In DNA, the CDR3 is TGCAGTGCTAGGTTAGACTACGAGCAGTACTTC. The gene calls are TRBV20-1 and TRBJ2-7; D ambiguous. Looked up from germline, CDR1 is DFQATT and CDR2 is SNEGSKA (reference sequence). The CDR3 extends over 11 amino acids. V was trimmed by 3 bases and J by 3 bases, leaving 6 bases between them.

This chain joins TRBV7-9 and TRBJ1-1; TRBD1 aligns across 8 bases. The CDR3 is 16 amino acids. The trim removed 2 bases at V and 1 base at J, leaving 6 bases unmatched. CDR1 is SEHNR and CDR2 is FQNEAQ in the germline V gene (reference sequence). CDR3 sequence reads: CASSLKAGGPNTEAFF. CDR3 DNA sequence: TGTGCCAGCAGCTTAAAGGCAGGGGGCCCGAACACTGAAGCTTTCTTT.

V usage is TRBV28 and J usage is TRBJ1-2; 8 bases agree with TRBD1. The trim removed 10 bases at V and 7 bases at J, leaving 8 bases unmatched. The germline gives CDR1 MDHEN, CDR2 SYDVKM. The length of the CDR3 is 12 residues. DNA for the CDR3: TGTGCCATCAACAGGGGGAAGCGTGGCTACACCTTC. Amino acid sequence: CAINRGKRGYTF.

The chain carries TRBV6-5 and TRBJ2-1, with D possibly TRBD2 on 5 matching bases. Per the germline V gene, CDR1 is MNHEY and CDR2 is SVGAGI. V gave up 5 bases and J gave up 0 bases, with 11 bases separating them. The CDR3 totals 15 residues. The CDR3: CASSRAVSSYNEQFF. The DNA of the CDR3 is TGTGCCAGCAGTCGAGCGGTAAGCTCCTACAATGAGCAGTTCTTC.

The chain has TRBV6-1 and TRBJ2-2; 8 positions match TRBD1. CDR1 and CDR2 from the germline V gene are MNHNS and SASEGT. V trimming: 6 bases; J trimming: 4 bases; junction bases outside the gene matches: 7. This CDR3 has 15 residues. DNA of the CDR3: TGTGCCAGCAGAGCGGACAGGGTGGGCACCGGGGAGCTGTTTTTT. Its translation: CASRADRVGTGELFF.

The CDR3 DNA is TGTGCCAGCAGTGAAACAATGAACACTGAAGCTTTCTTT. It is translated as CASSETMNTEAFF. The rearrangement joins TRBV9 to TRBJ1-1; D remains unclear. The ends were cut back, 5 bases at V and 0 bases at J, with 8 bases in the middle. Germline V gene sequence: CDR1 SGDLS, CDR2 YYNGEE. The CDR3 length is 13 residues.

The CDR3 protein is CASSHTGYEQYF. The CDR3 nucleotides read TGTGCCAGCAGCCATACAGGGTACGAGCAGTACTTC. The rearrangement joins TRBV7-8 to TRBJ2-5, with D tentatively TRBD1 (6 bases). The J call may be wrong; the DNA end is better matched by TRBJ2-7. Germline V CDR1 and CDR2: SGHVS, FQNEAQ. This CDR3 spans 12 amino acids.

The chain recombines TRBV9 with TRBJ2-3, with 7 bases fitting TRBD2. The junction had 11 bases not matched to a gene; V was cut back by 0 bases and J by 1 base. There are 18 residues in the CDR3. Germline assignment: CDR1 SGDLS and CDR2 YYNGEE. CDR3 protein: CASSVDFIGGGGTDTQYF. The CDR3 coding sequence is TGTGCCAGCAGCGTAGACTTTATTGGGGGGGGAGGCACAGATACGCAGTATTTT.

The rearrangement uses TRBV28 and TRBJ2-3; 9 nucleotides align to TRBD2. The germline V gene encodes CDR1 MDHEN and CDR2 SYDVKM. The CDR3 loop spans 17 amino acids. The junction had 12 bases not matched to a gene; V was cut back by 6 bases and J by 2 bases. Here the CDR3 DNA reads TGTGCCAGCAGCCTACTGGGCCTAGCGGGACCCACAGATACGCAGTATTTT. It translates to CASSLLGLAGPTDTQYF. The variable domain in full, completed from reference TRBV28 and TRBJ2-3, reads DVKVTQSSRYLVKRTGEKVFLECVQDMDHENMFWYRQDPGLGLRLIYFSYDVKMKEKGDIPEGYSVSREKKERFSLILESASTNQTSMYLCASSLLGLAGPTDTQYFGPGTRLTVL.